This TCR beta chain was profiled in a study of cytomegalovirus exposure and HLA in healthy donors. About the research overall: Genotyping of nearly 400 donors showed that roughly 80% belonged to the Caucasian-associated ancestry cluster. Findings and limits, study-wide: The records held CMV serostatus as the only immune exposure information. Follow-up analysis later connected one missense variant in DCLRE1C with trimming of TCR beta V- and J-genes. Follow-up analysis found HLA locus-dependent TCR association rates, highest for DRB1 and lowest for HLA-C.

Germline lookup yields CDR1 MNHNS and CDR2 SASEGT. V dropped 7 bases and J dropped 6; count of bases not matched to a gene: 4. The CDR3 totals 13 residues. Researchers ran the PCR with 60 Vbeta and 13 Jbeta primers. Profiled with immunoSEQ multiplex PCR; TCRdb holds only in-frame clones, not every one. The sample contains roughly 200,000 clones, more than 80% of which appear only once. On this clone itself: Antigen specificity is unknown.

The sequenced material came from PBMCs. The rearrangement uses TRBV6-1 and TRBJ1-4, with 8 bases fitting TRBD1. The sequence came from a boy younger than 18 in good health and CMV-seronegative. CDR3 sequence reads: CASTLTGDEKLFF. CDR3 bases: TGTGCCAGCACTTTGACAGGGGATGAAAAACTGTTTTTT.